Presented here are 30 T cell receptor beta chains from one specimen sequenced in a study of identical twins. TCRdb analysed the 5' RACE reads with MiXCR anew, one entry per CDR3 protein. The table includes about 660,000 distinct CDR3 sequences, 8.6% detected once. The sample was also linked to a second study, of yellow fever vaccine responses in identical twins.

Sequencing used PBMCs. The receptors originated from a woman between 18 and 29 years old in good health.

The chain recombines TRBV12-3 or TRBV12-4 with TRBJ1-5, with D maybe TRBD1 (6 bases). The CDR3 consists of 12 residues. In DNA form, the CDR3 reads TGTGCTACCAAGGGGGAAAATCAGCCCCAGCATTTT. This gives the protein CATKGENQPQHF.

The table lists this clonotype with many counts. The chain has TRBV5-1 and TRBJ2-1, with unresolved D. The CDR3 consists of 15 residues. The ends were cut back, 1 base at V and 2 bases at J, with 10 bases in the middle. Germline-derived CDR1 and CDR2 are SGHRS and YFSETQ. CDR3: CASSLNPEPYNEQFF. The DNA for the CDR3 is TGCGCCAGCAGCTTGAACCCCGAACCCTACAATGAGCAGTTCTTC.

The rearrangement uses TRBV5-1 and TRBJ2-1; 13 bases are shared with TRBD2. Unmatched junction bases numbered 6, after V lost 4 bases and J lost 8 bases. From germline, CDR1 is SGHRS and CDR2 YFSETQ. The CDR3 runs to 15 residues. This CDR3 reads CASSRTSGSRDEQFF. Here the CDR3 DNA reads TGCGCCAGCAGCCGGACTAGCGGGAGTAGGGATGAGCAGTTCTTC.

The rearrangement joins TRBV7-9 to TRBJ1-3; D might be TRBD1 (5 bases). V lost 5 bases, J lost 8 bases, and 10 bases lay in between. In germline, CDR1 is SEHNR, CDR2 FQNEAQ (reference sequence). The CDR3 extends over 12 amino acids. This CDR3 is CASSRGADTIYF. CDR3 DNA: TGTGCCAGCAGCCGAGGGGCAGACACCATATATTTT.

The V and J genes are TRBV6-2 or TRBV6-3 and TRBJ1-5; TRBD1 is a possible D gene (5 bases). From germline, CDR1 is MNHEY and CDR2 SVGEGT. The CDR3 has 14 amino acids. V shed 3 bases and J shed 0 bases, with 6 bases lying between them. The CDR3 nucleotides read TGTGCCAGCAGTTATACAGGTAGCAATCAGCCCCAGCATTTT. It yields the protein CASSYTGSNQPQHF.

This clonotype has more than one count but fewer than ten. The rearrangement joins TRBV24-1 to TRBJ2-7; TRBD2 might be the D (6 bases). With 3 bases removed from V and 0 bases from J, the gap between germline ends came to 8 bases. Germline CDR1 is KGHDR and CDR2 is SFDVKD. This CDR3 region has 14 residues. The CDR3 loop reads CATSDPSASYEQYF. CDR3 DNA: TGTGCCACCAGTGATCCTAGCGCCTCCTACGAGCAGTACTTC.

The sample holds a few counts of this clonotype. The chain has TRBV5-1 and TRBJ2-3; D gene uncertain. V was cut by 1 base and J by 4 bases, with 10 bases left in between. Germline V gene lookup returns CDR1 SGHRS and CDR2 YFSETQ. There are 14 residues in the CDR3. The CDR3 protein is CASSLRLNPDTQYF. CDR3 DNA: TGCGCCAGCAGCTTGAGGCTAAACCCAGATACGCAGTATTTT.

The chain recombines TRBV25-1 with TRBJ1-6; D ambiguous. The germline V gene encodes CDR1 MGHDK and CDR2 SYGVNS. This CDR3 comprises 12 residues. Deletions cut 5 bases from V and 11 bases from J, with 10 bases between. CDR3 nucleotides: TGTGCCAGCAGTCCTCGGACGGCACCCCTCCACTTT. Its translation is CASSPRTAPLHF.

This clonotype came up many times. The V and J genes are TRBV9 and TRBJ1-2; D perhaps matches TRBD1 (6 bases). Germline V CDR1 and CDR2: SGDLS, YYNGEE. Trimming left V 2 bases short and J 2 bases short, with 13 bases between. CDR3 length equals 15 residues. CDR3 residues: CASSVSGGLNYGYTF. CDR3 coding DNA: TGTGCCAGCAGCGTCAGTGGGGGGCTGAACTATGGCTACACCTTC. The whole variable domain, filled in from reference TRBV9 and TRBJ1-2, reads DSGVTQTPKHLITATGQRVTLRCSPRSGDLSVYWYQQSLDQGLQFLIQYYNGEERAKGNILERFSAQQFPDLHSELNLSSLELGDSALYFCASSVSGGLNYGYTFGSGTRLTVV.

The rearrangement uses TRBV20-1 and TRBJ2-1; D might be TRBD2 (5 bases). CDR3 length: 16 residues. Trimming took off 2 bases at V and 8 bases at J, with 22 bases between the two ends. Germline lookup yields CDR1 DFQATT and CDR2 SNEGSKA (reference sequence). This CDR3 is CSARWLVLAPVDEQFF. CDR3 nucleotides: TGCAGTGCTAGATGGCTGGTCCTAGCTCCCGTCGATGAGCAGTTCTTC.

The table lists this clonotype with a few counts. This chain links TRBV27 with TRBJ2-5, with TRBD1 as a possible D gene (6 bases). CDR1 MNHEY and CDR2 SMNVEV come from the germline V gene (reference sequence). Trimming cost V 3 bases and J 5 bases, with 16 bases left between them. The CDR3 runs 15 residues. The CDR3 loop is CASSFSTGIRETQYF. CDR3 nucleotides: TGTGCCAGCAGTTTTTCCACAGGGATACGTGAGACCCAGTACTTC.

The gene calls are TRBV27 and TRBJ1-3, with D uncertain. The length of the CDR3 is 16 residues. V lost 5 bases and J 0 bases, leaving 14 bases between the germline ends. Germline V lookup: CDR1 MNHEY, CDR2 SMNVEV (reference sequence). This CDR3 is CASSLNRVSSGNTIYF. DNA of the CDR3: TGTGCCAGCAGTCTCAACCGGGTTTCCTCTGGAAACACCATATATTTT.

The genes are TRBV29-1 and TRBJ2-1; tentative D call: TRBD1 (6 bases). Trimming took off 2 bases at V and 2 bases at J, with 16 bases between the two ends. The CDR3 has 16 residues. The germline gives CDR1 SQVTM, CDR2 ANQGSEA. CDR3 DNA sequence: TGCAGCGTTGAAACTCCGACAGGATCTACCTACAATGAGCAGTTCTTC. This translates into CSVETPTGSTYNEQFF.

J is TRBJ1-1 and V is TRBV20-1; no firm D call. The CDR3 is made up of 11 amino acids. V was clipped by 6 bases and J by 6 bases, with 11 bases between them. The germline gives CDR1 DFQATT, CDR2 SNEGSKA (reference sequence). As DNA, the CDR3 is TGCAGTGCGGGTCTGGTGGCTGAAGCTTTCTTT. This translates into CSAGLVAEAFF.

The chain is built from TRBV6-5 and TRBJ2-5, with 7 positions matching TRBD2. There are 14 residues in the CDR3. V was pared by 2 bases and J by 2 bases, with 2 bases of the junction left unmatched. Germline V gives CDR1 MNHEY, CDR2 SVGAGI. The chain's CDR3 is CASSYQRGQETQYF. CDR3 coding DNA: TGTGCCAGCAGTTACCAGCGGGGACAAGAGACCCAGTACTTC.

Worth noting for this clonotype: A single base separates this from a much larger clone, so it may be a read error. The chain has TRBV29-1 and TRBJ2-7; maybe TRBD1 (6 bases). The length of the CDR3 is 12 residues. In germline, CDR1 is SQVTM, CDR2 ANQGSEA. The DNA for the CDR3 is TGCAGCGCCGGGACATCCTCCTACGGGCAGTACTTC. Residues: CSAGTSSYGQYF.

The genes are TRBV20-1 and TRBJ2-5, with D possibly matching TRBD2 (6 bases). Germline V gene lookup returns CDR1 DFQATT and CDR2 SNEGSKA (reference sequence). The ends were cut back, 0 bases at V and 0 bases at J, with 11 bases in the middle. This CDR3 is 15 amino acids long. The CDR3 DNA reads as TGCAGTGCTAGAGAGGAGGGAACGTACCAAGAGACCCAGTACTTC. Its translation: CSAREEGTYQETQYF.

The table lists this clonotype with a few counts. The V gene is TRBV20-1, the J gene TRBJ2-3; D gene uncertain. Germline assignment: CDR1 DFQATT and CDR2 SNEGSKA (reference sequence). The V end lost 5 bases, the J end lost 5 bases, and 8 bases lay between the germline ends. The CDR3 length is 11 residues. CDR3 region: CSALMLDTQYF. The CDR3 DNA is TGCAGTGCTCTGATGCTAGATACGCAGTATTTT.

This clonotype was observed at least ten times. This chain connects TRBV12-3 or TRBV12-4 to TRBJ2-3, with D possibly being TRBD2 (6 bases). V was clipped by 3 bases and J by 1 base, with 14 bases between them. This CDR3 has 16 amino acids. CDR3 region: CASSFGSASGTDTQYF. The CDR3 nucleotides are TGTGCCAGCAGTTTTGGATCGGCTAGCGGCACAGATACGCAGTATTTT.

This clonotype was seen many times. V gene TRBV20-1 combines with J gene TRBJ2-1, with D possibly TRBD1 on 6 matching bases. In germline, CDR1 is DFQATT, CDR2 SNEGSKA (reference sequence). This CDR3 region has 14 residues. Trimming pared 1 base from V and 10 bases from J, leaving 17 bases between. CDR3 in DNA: TGCAGTGCTAGAGGGGACAATCCGAGTCCCGAGCAGTTCTTC. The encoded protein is CSARGDNPSPEQFF.

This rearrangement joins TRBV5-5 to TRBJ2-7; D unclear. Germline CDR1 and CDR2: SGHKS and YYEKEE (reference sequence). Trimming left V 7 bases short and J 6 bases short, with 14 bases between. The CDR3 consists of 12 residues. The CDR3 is CASRGSRAEQYF. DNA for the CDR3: TGTGCCAGCCGAGGCAGTCGAGCCGAGCAGTACTTC.

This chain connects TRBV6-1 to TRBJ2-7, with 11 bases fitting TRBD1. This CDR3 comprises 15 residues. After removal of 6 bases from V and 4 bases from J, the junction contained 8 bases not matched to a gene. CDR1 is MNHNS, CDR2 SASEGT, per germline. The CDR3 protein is CASREGQGVYYEQYF. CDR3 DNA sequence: TGTGCCAGCAGAGAGGGACAGGGGGTATATTACGAGCAGTACTTC.

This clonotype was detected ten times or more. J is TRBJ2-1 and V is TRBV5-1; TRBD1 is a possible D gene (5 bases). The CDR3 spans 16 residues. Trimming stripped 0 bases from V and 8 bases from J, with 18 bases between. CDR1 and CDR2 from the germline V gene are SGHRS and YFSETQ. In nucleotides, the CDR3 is TGCGCCAGCAGCTTGGAGGGGTACACTGTAGTAGATGAGCAGTTCTTC. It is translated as CASSLEGYTVVDEQFF.

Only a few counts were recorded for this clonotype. DNA for the CDR3: TGCAGTGCTAGCCGACCCGTCTACGAGCAGTACTTC. It is translated as CSASRPVYEQYF. V and J are TRBV20-1 and TRBJ2-7; D ambiguous. CDR1 and CDR2 (germline): DFQATT, SNEGSKA (reference sequence). The germline V and J ends were trimmed by 3 bases and 3 bases, with 9 bases remaining between them. This CDR3 spans 12 amino acids.

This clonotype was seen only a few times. This chain's CDR3 is CSARDRGQGVYGYTF. CDR3 bases: TGCAGTGCTAGAGACCGGGGACAGGGGGTATACGGCTACACCTTC. The rearrangement links TRBV20-1 to TRBJ1-2; TRBD1 aligns across 11 bases. V lost 0 bases to trimming and J lost 8 bases; unmatched junction nucleotides: 8. This CDR3 is built from 15 residues. Looked up from germline, CDR1 is DFQATT and CDR2 is SNEGSKA (reference sequence).

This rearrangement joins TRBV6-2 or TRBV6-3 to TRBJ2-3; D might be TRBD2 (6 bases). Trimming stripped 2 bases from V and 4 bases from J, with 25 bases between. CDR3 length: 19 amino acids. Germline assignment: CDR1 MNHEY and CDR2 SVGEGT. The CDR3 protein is CASSYNTRSRRDPADTQYF. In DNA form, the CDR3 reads TGTGCCAGCAGTTACAATACACGGAGTCGGCGGGACCCCGCAGATACGCAGTATTTT.

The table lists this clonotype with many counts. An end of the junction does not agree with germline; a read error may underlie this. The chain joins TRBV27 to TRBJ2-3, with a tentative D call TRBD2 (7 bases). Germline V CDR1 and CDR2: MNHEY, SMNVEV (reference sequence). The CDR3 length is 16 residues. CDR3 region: CASSTGVGGPVDPQYF. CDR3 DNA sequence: TGTGCCAGCAGTACAGGAGTGGGGGGGCCGGTAGATCCGCAGTATTTT.

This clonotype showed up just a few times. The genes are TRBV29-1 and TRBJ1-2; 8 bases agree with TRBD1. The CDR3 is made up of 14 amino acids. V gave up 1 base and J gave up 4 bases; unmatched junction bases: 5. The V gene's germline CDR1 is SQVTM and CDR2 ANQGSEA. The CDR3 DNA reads TGCAGCGTTGAAGTCCCAGGGGGCGGCTATGGCTACACCTTC. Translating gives CSVEVPGGGYGYTF.

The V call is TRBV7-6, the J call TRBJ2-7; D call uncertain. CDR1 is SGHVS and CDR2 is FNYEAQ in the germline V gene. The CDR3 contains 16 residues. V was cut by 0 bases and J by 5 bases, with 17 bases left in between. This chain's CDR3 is CASSLALSALGNEQYF. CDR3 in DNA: TGTGCCAGCAGCTTAGCGCTCAGTGCCCTGGGGAACGAGCAGTACTTC.

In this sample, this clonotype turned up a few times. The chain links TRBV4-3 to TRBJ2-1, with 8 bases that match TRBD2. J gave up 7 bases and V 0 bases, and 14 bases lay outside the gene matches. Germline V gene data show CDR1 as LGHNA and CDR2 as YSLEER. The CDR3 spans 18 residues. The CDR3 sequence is CASSQDSSAGGGGNEQFF. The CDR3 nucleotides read TGCGCCAGCAGCCAAGATTCGTCCGCGGGAGGAGGAGGGAATGAGCAGTTCTTC.